This paragraph reports one T cell receptor (beta chain). The entry originates in a study of CD8 T cells in Susac syndrome. V shed 2 bases and J 5 bases; nucleotides not matched to a gene: 5. CDR3 size: 13 residues. Germline CDR1 and CDR2: DFQATT and SNEGSKA (reference sequence). Blood CD8+ and CD4+ T cells underwent high-throughput TCR beta sequencing. cDNA came from approximately 0.5 to 1 ug RNA primed by random hexamers. Amplification of the TCR beta CDR3 was carried out by immunoSEQ multiplex PCR, which spanned a total of 54 Vbeta and 13 Jbeta segments. TCRdb re-called the immunoSEQ multiplex PCR reads through MiXCR, storing one row per CDR3 protein. Among 330,000 or so distinct CDR3 sequences listed, 70% to 90% were seen once.

The specimen was CD8+ T cells from PBMCs. The source of this sequence is a human donor with multiple sclerosis. The genes are TRBV20-1 and TRBJ1-1, with 7 bases aligning to TRBD1. This CDR3 is CSARRDSATEAFF. The CDR3 DNA follows: TGCAGTGCTAGACGGGACAGCGCTACTGAAGCTTTCTTT.